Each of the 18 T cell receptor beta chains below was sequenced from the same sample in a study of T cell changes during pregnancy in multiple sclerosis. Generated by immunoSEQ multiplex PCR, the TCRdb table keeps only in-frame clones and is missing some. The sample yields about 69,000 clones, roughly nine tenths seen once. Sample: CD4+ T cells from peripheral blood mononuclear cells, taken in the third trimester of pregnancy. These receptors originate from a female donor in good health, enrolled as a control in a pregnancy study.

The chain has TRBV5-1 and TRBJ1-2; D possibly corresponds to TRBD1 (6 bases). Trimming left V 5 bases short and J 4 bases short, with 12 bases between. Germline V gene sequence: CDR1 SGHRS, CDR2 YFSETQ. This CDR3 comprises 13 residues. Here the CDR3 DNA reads TGCGCCAGCAGTTCCCAGGGGATCTATGGCTACACCTTC. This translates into CASSSQGIYGYTF.

The CDR3 nucleotides are TGTGCCAGCAGCGCCCAACAGGGGGGGACCTATAATTCACCCCTCCACTTT. Protein product: CASSAQQGGTYNSPLHF. The rearrangement uses TRBV5-4 and TRBJ1-6, with TRBD1 matching over 8 bases. Germline V gene data show CDR1 as SGHNT and CDR2 as YYREEE (reference sequence). The CDR3 is made up of 17 amino acids. V lost 4 bases, J lost 2 bases, and 8 bases stayed unmatched.

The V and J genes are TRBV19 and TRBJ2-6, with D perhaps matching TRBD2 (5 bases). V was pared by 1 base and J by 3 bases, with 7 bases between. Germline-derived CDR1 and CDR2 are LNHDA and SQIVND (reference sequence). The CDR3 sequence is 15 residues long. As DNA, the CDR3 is TGTGCCAGTAGTATAGCCCGGGGTGGGGCCAACGTCCTGACTTTC. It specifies CASSIARGGANVLTF.

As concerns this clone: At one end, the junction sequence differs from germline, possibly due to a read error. The CDR3 spells CASSHLLAGATEELFF. The CDR3 bases are TGCGCCAGCAGCCACCTACTAGCGGGGGCTACCGAGGAGCTGTTTTTT. The chain links TRBV4-1 to TRBJ2-2; TRBD2 agrees at 11 bases. CDR1 is MGHRA, CDR2 YSYEKL, per germline. The CDR3 covers 16 residues.

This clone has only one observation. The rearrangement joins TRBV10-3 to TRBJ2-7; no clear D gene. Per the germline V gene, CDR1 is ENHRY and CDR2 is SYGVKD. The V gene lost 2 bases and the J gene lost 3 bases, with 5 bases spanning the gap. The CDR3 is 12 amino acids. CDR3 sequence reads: CAISEAGYEQYF. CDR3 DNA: TGTGCCATCAGTGAGGCAGGCTACGAGCAGTACTTC.

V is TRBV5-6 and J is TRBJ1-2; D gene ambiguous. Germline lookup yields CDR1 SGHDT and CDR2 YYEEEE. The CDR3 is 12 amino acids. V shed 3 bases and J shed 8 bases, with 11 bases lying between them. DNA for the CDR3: TGTGCCAGCAGCTCGTGGGCCCCCGGCTACACCTTC. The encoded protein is CASSSWAPGYTF.

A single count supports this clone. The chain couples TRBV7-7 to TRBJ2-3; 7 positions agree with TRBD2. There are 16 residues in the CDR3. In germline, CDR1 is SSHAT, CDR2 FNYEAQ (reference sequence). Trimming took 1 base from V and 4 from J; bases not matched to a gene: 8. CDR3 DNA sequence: TGTGCCAGCAGCTTAGGGGACGGTCGGGGGGCAGATACGCAGTATTTT. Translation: CASSLGDGRGADTQYF.

The CDR3 coding sequence is TGTGCCAGCTCACCTTCAGGGTTGAATGAAAAACTGTTTTTT. Protein sequence: CASSPSGLNEKLFF. The chain combines TRBV18 with TRBJ1-4; tentatively, D is TRBD1 (5 bases). The CDR3 totals 14 residues. Trimming left V 3 bases short and J 5 bases short, with 10 bases between. Germline assignment: CDR1 KGHSH and CDR2 LQKENI.

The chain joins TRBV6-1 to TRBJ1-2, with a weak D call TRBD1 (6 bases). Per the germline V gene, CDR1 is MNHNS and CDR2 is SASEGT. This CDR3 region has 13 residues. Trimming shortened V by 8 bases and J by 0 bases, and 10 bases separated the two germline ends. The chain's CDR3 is CASRDTTNYGYTF. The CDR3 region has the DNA TGTGCCAGCCGGGACACCACTAACTATGGCTACACCTTC.

The CDR3, as DNA: TGCGCCAGCAGCCAAGGACCACAGTCGGGGGAGACCCAGTACTTC. Amino acids: CASSQGPQSGETQYF. The chain links TRBV4-3 to TRBJ2-5, with a tentative D call TRBD2 (5 bases). V was pared by 1 base and J by 5 bases, with 14 bases between. Germline CDR1 is LGHNA and CDR2 is YSLEER. The length of the CDR3 is 15 residues.

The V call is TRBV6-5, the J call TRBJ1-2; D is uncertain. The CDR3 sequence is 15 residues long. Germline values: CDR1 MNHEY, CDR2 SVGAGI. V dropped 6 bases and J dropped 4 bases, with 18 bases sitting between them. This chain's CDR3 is CASSGKRGATYGYTF. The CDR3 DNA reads TGTGCCAGCAGCGGGAAGCGGGGAGCAACCTATGGCTACACCTTC.

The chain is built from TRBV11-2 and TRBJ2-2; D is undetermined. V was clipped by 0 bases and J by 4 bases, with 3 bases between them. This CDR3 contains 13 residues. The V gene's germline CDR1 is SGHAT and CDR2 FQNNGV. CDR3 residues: CASSLERTGELFF. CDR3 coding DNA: TGTGCCAGCAGCTTAGAGCGCACCGGGGAGCTGTTTTTT. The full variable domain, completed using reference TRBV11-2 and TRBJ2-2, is EAGVAQSPRYKIIEKRQSVAFWCNPISGHATLYWYQQILGQGPKLLIQFQNNGVVDDSQLPKDRFSAERLKGVDSTLKIQPAKLEDSAVYLCASSLERTGELFFGEGSRLTVL.

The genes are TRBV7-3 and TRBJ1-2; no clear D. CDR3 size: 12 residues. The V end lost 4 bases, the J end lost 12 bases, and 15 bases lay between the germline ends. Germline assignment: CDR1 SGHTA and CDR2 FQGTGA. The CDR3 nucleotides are TGTGCCAGCAGCTCCGGGGATGGAATCCACACCTTC. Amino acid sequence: CASSSGDGIHTF.

The CDR3 region is CASSVEGEQFF. In DNA form, the CDR3 reads TGTGCCAGCAGCGTAGAGGGGGAGCAGTTCTTC. This chain links TRBV9 with TRBJ2-1; D possibly corresponds to TRBD1 (5 bases). The CDR3 runs to 11 residues. In germline, CDR1 is SGDLS, CDR2 YYNGEE. The V and J ends lost 0 bases and 10 bases respectively, with 5 bases between them.

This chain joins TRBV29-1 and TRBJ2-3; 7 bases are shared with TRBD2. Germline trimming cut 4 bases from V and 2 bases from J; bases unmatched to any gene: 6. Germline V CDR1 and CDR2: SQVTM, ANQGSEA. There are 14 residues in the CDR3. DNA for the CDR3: TGCAGCGTTGCTTCGGGGGGTCACACAGATACGCAGTATTTT. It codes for CSVASGGHTDTQYF.

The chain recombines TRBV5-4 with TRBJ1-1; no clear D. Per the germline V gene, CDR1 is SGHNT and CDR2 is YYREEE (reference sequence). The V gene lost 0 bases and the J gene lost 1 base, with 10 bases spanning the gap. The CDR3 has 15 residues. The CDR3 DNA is TGTGCCAGCAGCTTGGGGGCCAAAGGGAACACTGAAGCTTTCTTT. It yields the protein CASSLGAKGNTEAFF.

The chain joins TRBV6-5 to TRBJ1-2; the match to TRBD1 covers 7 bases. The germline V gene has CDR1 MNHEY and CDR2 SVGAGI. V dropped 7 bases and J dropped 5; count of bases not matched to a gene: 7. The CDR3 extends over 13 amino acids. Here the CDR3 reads CASTRGGAYGYTF. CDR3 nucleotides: TGTGCCAGCACAAGAGGGGGCGCGTATGGCTACACCTTC.

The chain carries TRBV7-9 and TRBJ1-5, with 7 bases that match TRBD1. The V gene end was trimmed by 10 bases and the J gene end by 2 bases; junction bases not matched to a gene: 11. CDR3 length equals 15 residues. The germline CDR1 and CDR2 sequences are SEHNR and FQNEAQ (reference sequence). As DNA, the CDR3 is TGTGCCACTGGGGTTAGTGGGACAGGCAATCAGCCCCAGCATTTT. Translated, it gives CATGVSGTGNQPQHF.